These 10 T cell receptor beta chains were sequenced from one sample in a study of post-analysis software for immune sequencing data. Study results and limitations: TRBV segments more frequent in patients than in controls numbered several and included TRBV5-6, TRBV5-1 and TRBV20-1.

Unique molecular identifiers tagged the TCR beta cDNA libraries. One entry per CDR3 protein results from TCRdb running MiXCR on the PCR reads. The sample holds about 500,000 distinct CDR3 sequences, around 40% seen once. These receptors lack a known antigen. Sequences were obtained from blood. All receptors derive from a girl aged 10 to 17 with multiple sclerosis.

The J gene is TRBJ2-7, the V gene TRBV7-2; perhaps TRBD2 as D (5 bases). Trimming shortened V by 6 bases and J by 4 bases, and 19 bases separated the two germline ends. The CDR3 runs to 15 residues. The germline CDR1 and CDR2 sequences are SGHTA and FQGNSA. The CDR3 region has the DNA TGTGCCAGCAGATACGGCGCCGGGAAAACATACGAGCAGTACTTC. This sequence encodes CASRYGAGKTYEQYF. The full variable domain, its missing parts supplied by reference TRBV7-2 and TRBJ2-7, is GAGVSQSPSNKVTEKGKDVELRCDPISGHTALYWYRQSLGQGLEFLIYFQGNSAPDKSGLPSDRFSAERTGGSVSTLTIQRTQQEDSAVYLCASRYGAGKTYEQYFGPGTRLTVT.

The sample holds a few counts of this clonotype. This chain links TRBV2 with TRBJ2-7; 9 bases are a match to TRBD1. The length of the CDR3 is 13 residues. The J segment lost 6 bases and the V segment lost 6 bases, leaving 6 bases of the junction unmatched. Looked up from germline, CDR1 is SNHLY and CDR2 is FYNNEI. CDR3 DNA: TGTGCCAGCAGGCCTACAGGGGGCGGCGAGCAGTACTTC. It specifies CASRPTGGGEQYF. Looking up the rest from reference TRBV2 and TRBJ2-7 gives the full variable domain: EPEVTQTPSHQVTQMGQEVILRCVPISNHLYFYWYRQILGQKVEFLVSFYNNEISEKSEIFDDQFSVERPDGSNFTLKIRSTKLEDSAMYFCASRPTGGGEQYFGPGTRLTVT.

The chain combines TRBV29-1 with TRBJ2-4, with D possibly TRBD1 on 6 matching bases. CDR3 size: 15 residues. Germline V gene lookup returns CDR1 SQVTM and CDR2 ANQGSEA. The V end lost 0 bases, the J end lost 2 bases, and 11 bases lay between the germline ends. CDR3: CSVEDRGDTKNIQYF. CDR3 in DNA: TGCAGCGTTGAAGATCGAGGGGACACCAAAAACATTCAGTACTTC.

The chain employs TRBV27 and TRBJ2-1; possible D gene TRBD2, 5 bases. The CDR3 is 17 amino acids. Per germline, CDR1 MNHEY and CDR2 SMNVEV (reference sequence). V lost 0 bases and J 0 bases, leaving 12 bases between the germline ends. CDR3 loop: CASSLSNHGLSYNEQFF. The CDR3 DNA follows: TGTGCCAGCAGTTTATCGAATCACGGACTCTCCTACAATGAGCAGTTCTTC.

The CDR3, as DNA: TGCAGTGCTAGAGATGACAGGGGAAGGTTGGATGGCTACACCTTC. It translates to CSARDDRGRLDGYTF. This sequence joins TRBV20-1 and TRBJ1-2, with TRBD1 matching over 8 bases. This CDR3 region has 15 residues. The junction had 9 bases not matched to a gene; V was cut back by 0 bases and J by 6 bases. CDR1 is DFQATT and CDR2 is SNEGSKA in the germline V gene (reference sequence).

This sequence joins TRBV4-1 and TRBJ1-2; 10 bases map to TRBD1. V was pared by 3 bases and J by 2 bases, with 3 bases of the junction left unmatched. The V gene's germline CDR1 is MGHRA and CDR2 YSYEKL. This CDR3 contains 15 residues. In nucleotides, the CDR3 is TGCGCCAGCAGCCAGGCGGGACAGGGGAACTATGGCTACACCTTC. It is translated as CASSQAGQGNYGYTF.

The chain carries TRBV3-1 and TRBJ2-7; D is possibly TRBD1 (5 bases). V gave up 3 bases and J gave up 2 bases, with 11 bases separating them. CDR3 length: 14 residues. Looked up from germline, CDR1 is LGHDT and CDR2 is YNNKEL (reference sequence). The CDR3, as DNA: TGTGCCAGCAGCCATACGACAGCCACCTACGAGCAGTACTTC. Translation gives CASSHTTATYEQYF.

A few counts support this clonotype. The V and J genes are TRBV5-6 and TRBJ1-2; D not certain. Per germline, CDR1 SGHDT and CDR2 YYEEEE. This CDR3 has 15 amino acids. The V end lost 0 bases, the J end lost 8 bases, and 17 bases lay between the germline ends. The CDR3 here is CASSLEGRPFEGYTF. CDR3 in DNA: TGTGCCAGCAGCTTGGAGGGCAGGCCTTTTGAGGGCTACACCTTC.

This clonotype showed up just a few times. The rearrangement joins TRBV7-2 to TRBJ2-7; D remains ambiguous. The CDR3 has 13 residues. Germline loops: CDR1 SGHTA, CDR2 FQGNSA. V was shortened by 0 bases and J by 6 bases, with 9 bases between the two germline ends. CDR3 residues: CASSLAGIAEQYF. The CDR3 bases are TGTGCCAGCAGCTTAGCAGGAATCGCCGAGCAGTACTTC.

The V gene is TRBV6-5, the J gene TRBJ1-1, with a weak D call TRBD1 (5 bases). The CDR3 is 16 amino acids. V lost 5 bases, J lost 1 base, and 17 bases lay in between. CDR1 and CDR2 from the germline V gene are MNHEY and SVGAGI. The CDR3 DNA reads TGTGCCAGCAGTACCCCGGGGGAGGGACCGAACACTGAAGCTTTCTTT. Its translation is CASSTPGEGPNTEAFF.